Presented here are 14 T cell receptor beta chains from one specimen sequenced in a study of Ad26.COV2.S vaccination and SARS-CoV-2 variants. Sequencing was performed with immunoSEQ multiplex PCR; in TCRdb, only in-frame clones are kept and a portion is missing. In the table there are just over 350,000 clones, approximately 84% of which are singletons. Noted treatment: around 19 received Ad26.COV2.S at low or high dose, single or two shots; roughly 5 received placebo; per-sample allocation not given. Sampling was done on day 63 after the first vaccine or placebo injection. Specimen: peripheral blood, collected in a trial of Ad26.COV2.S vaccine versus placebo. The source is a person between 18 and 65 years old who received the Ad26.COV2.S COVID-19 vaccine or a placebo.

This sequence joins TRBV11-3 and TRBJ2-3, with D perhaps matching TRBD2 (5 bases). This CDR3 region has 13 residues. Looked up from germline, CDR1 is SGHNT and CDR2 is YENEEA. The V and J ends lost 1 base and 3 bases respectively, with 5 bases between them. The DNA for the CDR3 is TGTGCCAGCAGCTTAGCGGGGACAGATACGCAGTATTTT. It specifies CASSLAGTDTQYF.

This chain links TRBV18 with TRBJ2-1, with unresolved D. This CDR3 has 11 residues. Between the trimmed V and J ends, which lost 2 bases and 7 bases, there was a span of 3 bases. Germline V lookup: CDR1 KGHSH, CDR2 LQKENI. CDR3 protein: CASSPENEQFF. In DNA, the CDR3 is TGTGCCAGCTCACCAGAGAATGAGCAGTTCTTC.

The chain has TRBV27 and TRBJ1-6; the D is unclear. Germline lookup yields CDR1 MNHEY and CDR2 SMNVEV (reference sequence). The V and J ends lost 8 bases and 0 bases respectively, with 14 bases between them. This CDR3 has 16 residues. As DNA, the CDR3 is TGTGCCAGCCGAACTCTGCTCACCTCCTATAATTCACCCCTCCACTTT. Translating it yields CASRTLLTSYNSPLHF.

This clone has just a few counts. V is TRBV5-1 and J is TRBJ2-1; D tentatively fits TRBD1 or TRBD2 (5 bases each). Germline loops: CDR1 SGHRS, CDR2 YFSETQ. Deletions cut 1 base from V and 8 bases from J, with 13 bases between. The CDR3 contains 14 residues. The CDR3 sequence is CASSLLTGPDEQFF. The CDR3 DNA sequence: TGCGCCAGCAGCTTGTTGACGGGACCGGATGAGCAGTTCTTC.

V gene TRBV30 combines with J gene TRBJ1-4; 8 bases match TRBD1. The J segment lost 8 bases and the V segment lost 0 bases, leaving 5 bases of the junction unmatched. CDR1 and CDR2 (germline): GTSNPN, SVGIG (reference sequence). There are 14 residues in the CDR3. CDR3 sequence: CAWSVTGVEEKLFF. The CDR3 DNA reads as TGTGCCTGGAGTGTGACAGGGGTAGAGGAAAAACTGTTTTTT.

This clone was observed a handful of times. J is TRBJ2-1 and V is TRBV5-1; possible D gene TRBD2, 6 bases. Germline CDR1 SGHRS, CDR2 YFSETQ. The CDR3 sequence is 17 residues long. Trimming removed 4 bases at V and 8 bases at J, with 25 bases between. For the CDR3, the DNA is TGCGCCAGCAGCCGTTTAGCCTCCGGGGGAGTCACCGATGAGCAGTTCTTC. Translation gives CASSRLASGGVTDEQFF.

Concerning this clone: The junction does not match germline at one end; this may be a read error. The chain's CDR3 is CASRLGGSNYGYTF. The CDR3 DNA reads TGTGCCAGCAGGTTGGGAGGCAGCAACTATGGCTACACCTTC. The genes are TRBV5-8 and TRBJ1-2; D is ambiguous. This CDR3 is 14 amino acids long. Germline V gene lookup returns CDR1 SGHTS and CDR2 YDEGEE. The full variable domain, rest sourced from reference TRBV5-8 and TRBJ1-2, is EAGVTQSPTHLIKTRGQQATLRCSPISGHTSVYWYQQALGLGLQFLLWYDEGEERNRGNFPPRFSGRQFPNYSSELNVNALELEDSALYLCASRLGGSNYGYTFGSGTRLTVV.

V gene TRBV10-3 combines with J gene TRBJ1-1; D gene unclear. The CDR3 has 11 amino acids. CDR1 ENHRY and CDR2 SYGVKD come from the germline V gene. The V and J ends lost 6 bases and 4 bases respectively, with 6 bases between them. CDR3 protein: CAIRDRTEAFF. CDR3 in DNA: TGTGCCATCAGGGACCGCACTGAAGCTTTCTTT.

The chain's CDR3 is CASSGGAPGVTGELFF. DNA for the CDR3: TGCGCCAGCAGCGGCGGGGCTCCGGGAGTCACCGGGGAGCTGTTTTTT. The rearrangement uses TRBV5-1 and TRBJ2-2; D may be TRBD2 (6 bases). This CDR3 has 16 residues. V gave up 4 bases and J gave up 4 bases, with 17 bases separating them. Germline assignment: CDR1 SGHRS and CDR2 YFSETQ.

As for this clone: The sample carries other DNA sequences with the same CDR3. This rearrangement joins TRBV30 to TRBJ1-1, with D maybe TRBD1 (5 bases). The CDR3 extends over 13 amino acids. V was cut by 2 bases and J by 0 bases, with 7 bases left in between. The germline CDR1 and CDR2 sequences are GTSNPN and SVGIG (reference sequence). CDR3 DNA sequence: TGTGCCTGGAGTCCGGGACTGAACACTGAAGCTTTCTTT. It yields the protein CAWSPGLNTEAFF.

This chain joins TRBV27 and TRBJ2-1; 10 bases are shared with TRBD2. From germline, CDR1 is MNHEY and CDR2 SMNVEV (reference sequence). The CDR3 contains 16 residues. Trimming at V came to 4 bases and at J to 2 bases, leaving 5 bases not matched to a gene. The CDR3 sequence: CASSSIAGGTYNEQFF. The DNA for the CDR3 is TGTGCCAGCAGTTCTATAGCGGGGGGCACCTACAATGAGCAGTTCTTC.

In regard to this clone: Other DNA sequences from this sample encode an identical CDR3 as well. The DNA of the CDR3 is TGTGCCAGCAGGGGGACAGGCGGTAGCAATCAGCCCCAGCATTTT. Translating gives CASRGTGGSNQPQHF. The rearrangement joins TRBV6-5 to TRBJ1-5; 8 bases match TRBD1. Per the germline V gene, CDR1 is MNHEY and CDR2 is SVGAGI. There are 15 residues in the CDR3. Unmatched junction bases numbered 4, after V lost 6 bases and J lost 0 bases.

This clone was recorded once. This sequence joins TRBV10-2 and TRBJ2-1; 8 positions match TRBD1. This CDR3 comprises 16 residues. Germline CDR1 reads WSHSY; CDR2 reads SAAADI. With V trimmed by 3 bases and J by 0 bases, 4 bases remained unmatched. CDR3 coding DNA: TGCGCCAGCAGTGAACAGGGGGTTCACTCCTACAATGAGCAGTTCTTC. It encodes CASSEQGVHSYNEQFF.

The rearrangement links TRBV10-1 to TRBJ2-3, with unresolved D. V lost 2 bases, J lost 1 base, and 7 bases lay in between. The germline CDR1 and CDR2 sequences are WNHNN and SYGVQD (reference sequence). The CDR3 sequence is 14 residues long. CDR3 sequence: CASSEIRRTDTQYF. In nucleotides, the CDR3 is TGCGCCAGCAGTGAGATCCGCCGCACAGATACGCAGTATTTT.